This record covers a single TCR beta chain. Its matching antigen is unknown. This record comes from a study of monozygotic twins with inflammatory bowel disease. Samples each yielded cDNA through eight separate reactions. Molecular identifiers with 6-nucleotide sample barcodes were added during cDNA synthesis via template switching. TCRdb reworked the 5' RACE reads into one entry per CDR3 protein, no DNA. This sample's table reports approximately 420,000 distinct CDR3 sequences. The study's findings and limits: Other individuals had fewer clonotypes in common with IBD patients than with healthy twins, especially with disease activity. IBD patients showed reduced TCRbeta diversity (inverse Simpson) versus healthy co-twins.

The source of this sequence is a human donor with ulcerative colitis or Crohn's disease, or a healthy co-twin of an affected twin (not recorded which). The sample consisted of blood.

The CDR3 protein is CASSQDGWNEQFF. This chain connects TRBV4-1 to TRBJ2-1. CDR1 MGHRA and CDR2 YSYEKL come from the germline V gene. The CDR3 totals 13 residues.